This is a list of T cell receptor beta chains from one sample in a study of blood T cell repertoires in COVID-19. Profiling relied on immunoSEQ multiplex PCR, and the TCRdb table lists in-frame clones only, not all of them. The data contain around 200,000 clones, around 82% of them seen just once; the ten biggest clones take up 8.2%. The material sequenced was peripheral blood. These receptors were obtained from a woman aged 45-60 years with acute or convalescent COVID-19. Both conserved end residues are part of each CDR3. A D gene is named only where the DNA matches it firmly. Part of the rows lack a size; the others show once, few, many or a class for expanded clones.

d_gene: TRBD1; abundance: .; j_gene: TRBJ1-1; v_gene: TRBV11-1; CDR3nt: TGTGCCAGCAGCGCGGGACAGAAGTTGAACACTGAAGCTTTCTTT; CDR3aa: CASSAGQKLNTEAFF
d_gene: .; abundance: once; j_gene: TRBJ1-6; v_gene: TRBV19; CDR3nt: TGTGCCAGTACTAACAGGGATTCACCCCTCCACTTT; CDR3aa: CASTNRDSPLHF
d_gene: TRBD2; abundance: .; j_gene: TRBJ2-7; v_gene: TRBV27; CDR3nt: TGTGCCAGCGCCCGGGAGGGAGACGACTACGAGCAGTACTTC; CDR3aa: CASAREGDDYEQYF
d_gene: .; abundance: .; j_gene: TRBJ2-1; v_gene: TRBV21-1; CDR3nt: TGTGCCAGCAGCCCCCATTCGCGACTAGCGGACAATGAGCAGTTCTTC; CDR3aa: CASSPHSRLADNEQFF
d_gene: TRBD1; abundance: .; j_gene: TRBJ2-7; v_gene: TRBV27; CDR3nt: TGTGCCAGCAGTCCCGCAGGGGGCAATACCTACGAGCAGTACTTC; CDR3aa: CASSPAGGNTYEQYF
d_gene: .; abundance: many; j_gene: TRBJ1-4; v_gene: TRBV7-2; CDR3nt: TGTGCCAGCAGCTTAGTTCGAGGTGCCGAACTGTTTTTT; CDR3aa: CASSLVRGAELFF
d_gene: TRBD2; abundance: .; j_gene: TRBJ2-5; v_gene: TRBV7-9; CDR3nt: TGTGCCAGCAGCACGGGACTAGCGGGAAAAGAGACCCAGTACTTC; CDR3aa: CASSTGLAGKETQYF
d_gene: .; abundance: .; j_gene: TRBJ1-1; v_gene: TRBV18; CDR3nt: TGTGCCAGCTCACCGCAGGGTAACACTGAAGCTTTCTTT; CDR3aa: CASSPQGNTEAFF
d_gene: .; abundance: .; j_gene: TRBJ2-5; v_gene: TRBV27; CDR3nt: TGTGCCAGCAGTTTATCGCAGACAGAGAAAGAGACCCAGTACTTC; CDR3aa: CASSLSQTEKETQYF
d_gene: .; abundance: .; j_gene: TRBJ2-1; v_gene: TRBV10-1; CDR3nt: TGCGCCAGCAGTGAGTTTCTAGGGGGTGAAGAGTTCTTC; CDR3aa: CASSEFLGGEEFF
d_gene: TRBD1; abundance: once; j_gene: TRBJ2-3; v_gene: TRBV11-2; CDR3nt: TGTGCCAGCAGCCGGACAGGTCCAGATACGCAGTATTTT; CDR3aa: CASSRTGPDTQYF
d_gene: .; abundance: .; j_gene: TRBJ2-5; v_gene: TRBV5-4; CDR3nt: TGTGCCAGCAGCCCCGGAGGTAGGGCCAAGGAGACCCAGTACTTC; CDR3aa: CASSPGGRAKETQYF
d_gene: .; abundance: .; j_gene: TRBJ2-1; v_gene: TRBV3-1/TRBV3-2; CDR3nt: TGTGCCAGCAGCCCGACTGGGAGCGCGTCCTACAATGAGCAGTTCTTC; CDR3aa: CASSPTGSASYNEQFF
d_gene: TRBD2; abundance: .; j_gene: TRBJ2-1; v_gene: TRBV19; CDR3nt: TGTGCCAGTAACCCTAGCGGGTCGAACAATGAGCAGTTCTTC; CDR3aa: CASNPSGSNNEQFF
d_gene: .; abundance: .; j_gene: TRBJ1-2; v_gene: TRBV6-5; CDR3nt: TGTGCCAGCAGTTCGGGCGGGGGTGGCTACACCTTC; CDR3aa: CASSSGGGGYTF
d_gene: TRBD1; abundance: .; j_gene: TRBJ2-2; v_gene: TRBV14; CDR3nt: TGTGCCAGCAGCCTCTACCGAACAGGGGGTTCGAACACCGGGGAGCTGTTTTTT; CDR3aa: CASSLYRTGGSNTGELFF
d_gene: TRBD2; abundance: .; j_gene: TRBJ2-7; v_gene: TRBV28; CDR3nt: TGTGCCAGCACGGGGAGGGGCCTCTCCTACGAGCAGTACTTC; CDR3aa: CASTGRGLSYEQYF
d_gene: .; abundance: .; j_gene: TRBJ2-7; v_gene: TRBV1; CDR3nt: TGCACCAGCAGCCAAGGGAACCCCGACAGGGTACGATACGAGCAGTACTTC; CDR3aa: CTSSQGNPDRVRYEQYF
d_gene: .; abundance: once; j_gene: TRBJ2-3; v_gene: TRBV14; CDR3nt: TGTGCCAGCAGCCCCAGGGTCAGAACTAGCACAGATACGCAGTATTTT; CDR3aa: CASSPRVRTSTDTQYF
d_gene: TRBD2; abundance: .; j_gene: TRBJ2-5; v_gene: TRBV6-6; CDR3nt: TGTGCCAGCACCAGAAGCGGGGAGAAAGAGACCCAGTACTTC; CDR3aa: CASTRSGEKETQYF
d_gene: .; abundance: .; j_gene: TRBJ2-6; v_gene: TRBV11-3; CDR3nt: TGTGCCAGCAGCTTAGTTTGGCCGACTTCTGGGGCCAACGTCCTGACTTTC; CDR3aa: CASSLVWPTSGANVLTF
d_gene: TRBD2; abundance: .; j_gene: TRBJ2-7; v_gene: TRBV19; CDR3nt: TGTGCCAGTAGTCTGGAGCGGGGCTCCTACGAGCAGTACTTC; CDR3aa: CASSLERGSYEQYF
d_gene: .; abundance: .; j_gene: TRBJ2-5; v_gene: TRBV7-9; CDR3nt: TGTGCCAGCATAAAGTCCCGGTCCCCCGGAGAGACCCAGTACTTC; CDR3aa: CASIKSRSPGETQYF
d_gene: TRBD2; abundance: .; j_gene: TRBJ2-7; v_gene: TRBV7-9; CDR3nt: TGTGCCAGCAGCCTGGGACTAAAACCCTACGAGCAGTACTTC; CDR3aa: CASSLGLKPYEQYF
d_gene: TRBD2; abundance: .; j_gene: TRBJ2-7; v_gene: TRBV7-9; CDR3nt: TGTGCCAGCAGCCGGGGACTAGCGGGAGAGAAGTCCTACGAGCAGTACTTC; CDR3aa: CASSRGLAGEKSYEQYF
d_gene: TRBD1; abundance: many; j_gene: TRBJ2-5; v_gene: TRBV19; CDR3nt: TGTGCCAGTAGTATCGGACAGGGGGGAGGGGAGACCCAGTACTTC; CDR3aa: CASSIGQGGGETQYF
d_gene: .; abundance: .; j_gene: TRBJ2-2; v_gene: TRBV5-6; CDR3nt: TGTGCCAGCAGCCTAGCCGCCGGGATTACCGGGGAGCTGTTTTTT; CDR3aa: CASSLAAGITGELFF
d_gene: TRBD2; abundance: .; j_gene: TRBJ2-7; v_gene: TRBV6-5; CDR3nt: TGTGCCAGCAATTCGCGGGGGGCCGAGCAGTACTTC; CDR3aa: CASNSRGAEQYF
d_gene: .; abundance: many; j_gene: TRBJ2-3; v_gene: TRBV7-2; CDR3nt: TGTGCCAGCAGCTTATCTGTTACAGATACGCAGTATTTT; CDR3aa: CASSLSVTDTQYF
d_gene: TRBD2; abundance: .; j_gene: TRBJ2-5; v_gene: TRBV5-6; CDR3nt: TGTGCCAGCAGCTTGGAGGCGGGAGGAGGGGAGACCCAGTACTTC; CDR3aa: CASSLEAGGGETQYF
d_gene: TRBD1; abundance: .; j_gene: TRBJ2-7; v_gene: TRBV5-4; CDR3nt: TGTGCCAGCAGCTACGGGACAGGGGGGTCATTCAACGAGCAGTACTTC; CDR3aa: CASSYGTGGSFNEQYF
d_gene: .; abundance: .; j_gene: TRBJ1-2; v_gene: TRBV29-1; CDR3nt: TGCAGCGACTCGGGACAAAACTATGGCTACACCTTC; CDR3aa: CSDSGQNYGYTF
d_gene: TRBD1; abundance: .; j_gene: TRBJ2-2; v_gene: TRBV5-1; CDR3nt: TGCGCCAGCAGCTCGGGACAGGGAGTTTCGGGCACCGGGGAGCTGTTTTTT; CDR3aa: CASSSGQGVSGTGELFF
d_gene: .; abundance: once; j_gene: TRBJ2-5; v_gene: TRBV5-8; CDR3nt: TGTGCCAGCAGCCTGCGCGTCGGGGGGCGAGGAGAGACCCAGTACTTC; CDR3aa: CASSLRVGGRGETQYF
d_gene: .; abundance: .; j_gene: TRBJ1-1; v_gene: TRBV28; CDR3nt: TGTGCCAGCAGAGCTATCATGAACACTGAAGCTTTCTTT; CDR3aa: CASRAIMNTEAFF
d_gene: TRBD2; abundance: .; j_gene: TRBJ2-7; v_gene: TRBV7-2; CDR3nt: TGTGCCACCTTGCTTAGCGGGATCTCCTACGAGCAGTACTTC; CDR3aa: CATLLSGISYEQYF
d_gene: .; abundance: .; j_gene: TRBJ1-1; v_gene: TRBV11-2; CDR3nt: TGTGCCAGCAGCTCGCAGACCCCGGGTGGCACTGAAGCTTTCTTT; CDR3aa: CASSSQTPGGTEAFF
d_gene: TRBD2; abundance: once; j_gene: TRBJ2-1; v_gene: TRBV10-2; CDR3nt: TGCGCCAGCAGCCCGGGACTACTAAACAATGAGCAGTTCTTC; CDR3aa: CASSPGLLNNEQFF
d_gene: .; abundance: .; j_gene: TRBJ2-7; v_gene: TRBV5-1; CDR3nt: TGCGCCAGCAGCAGGACAGAAGGCTCCTACGAGCAGTACTTC; CDR3aa: CASSRTEGSYEQYF
d_gene: TRBD2; abundance: .; j_gene: TRBJ2-1; v_gene: TRBV9; CDR3nt: TGTGCCAGCAGCGTAGAGGGTAGCGGGAGGAGCGGCCCCTACAATGAGCAGTTCTTC; CDR3aa: CASSVEGSGRSGPYNEQFF
d_gene: TRBD2; abundance: .; j_gene: TRBJ2-3; v_gene: TRBV5-4; CDR3nt: TGTGCCAGCAGCCCGGGGGGAGCGATCACAGATACGCAGTATTTT; CDR3aa: CASSPGGAITDTQYF
d_gene: TRBD2; abundance: once; j_gene: TRBJ2-3; v_gene: TRBV7-2; CDR3nt: TGTGCCAGCAGCCCGCTACTAGCGGGAGATTTAGCCGATACGCAGTATTTT; CDR3aa: CASSPLLAGDLADTQYF
d_gene: TRBD2; abundance: .; j_gene: TRBJ2-3; v_gene: TRBV29-1; CDR3nt: TGCAGCGCCCGAAAGACTAGCGGGATCACAGATACGCAGTATTTT; CDR3aa: CSARKTSGITDTQYF
d_gene: TRBD2; abundance: .; j_gene: TRBJ2-1; v_gene: TRBV7-3; CDR3nt: TGTGCCAGCAGCTTAAAAGAGTCCCGGGAGGGCCCGAATGAGCAGTTCTTC; CDR3aa: CASSLKESREGPNEQFF
d_gene: TRBD1; abundance: .; j_gene: TRBJ1-3; v_gene: TRBV5-1; CDR3nt: TGCGCCAGCAGTCCCACAGGGGGTGCCTCTGGAAACACCATATATTTT; CDR3aa: CASSPTGGASGNTIYF
d_gene: TRBD2; abundance: few; j_gene: TRBJ2-2; v_gene: TRBV6-2/TRBV6-3; CDR3nt: TGTGCCAGCAGCTATTTCCCGTGGGGGAGGGAGGACACCGGGGAGCTGTTTTTT; CDR3aa: CASSYFPWGREDTGELFF